This paragraph reports one T cell receptor beta chain. This sequence may be a read error, since a much larger clone differs from it by one base. RNA transcripts served as the template for amplifying TCR beta CDR3 regions. With the HTBI primer set, the TCR CDR3 went through a first round of RT-PCR. TCRdb reprocessed the multiplex PCR reads via MiXCR and lists one record per CDR3 protein. The sample includes roughly 400,000 distinct CDR3 sequences, 15% to 18% of them seen just once. CDR3 length equals 15 residues. Trimming pared 3 bases from V and 4 bases from J, leaving 17 bases between. Germline loops: CDR1 DFQATT, CDR2 SNEGSKA (reference sequence). The source of the sample is a study of T cells in Graves' hyperthyroidism and ophthalmopathy.

The clonotype was recovered from a young woman with Graves' hyperthyroidism that later progressed to Graves' ophthalmopathy. The specimen was blood. The V gene is TRBV20-1, the J gene TRBJ2-3, with D maybe TRBD2 (6 bases). The CDR3 DNA sequence: TGCAGTGCTAGCCCTCCGGGACTCAGCGCAGATACGCAGTATTTT. Translated: CSASPPGLSADTQYF.